Following are 10 T cell receptor beta chains from one sample sequenced in a study of blood T cell repertoires in COVID-19. Data came from immunoSEQ multiplex PCR; TCRdb stores just in-frame clones and leaves some out. The top ten hold roughly 4.5% of the sample, which has some 120,000 clones, about 88% seen once. Sequenced material: peripheral blood. These receptors were taken from a man in his sixties with COVID-19, enrolled during active disease.

This clone was seen just once. The chain is built from TRBV7-9 and TRBJ1-5; D may be TRBD1 (5 bases). Germline V gene sequence: CDR1 SEHNR, CDR2 FQNEAQ (reference sequence). Trimming pared 1 base from V and 6 bases from J, leaving 19 bases between. This CDR3 contains 17 residues. CDR3 DNA sequence: TGTGCCAGCAGCTTAGATCCCCAGGGAAGTGGCGGTCAGCCCCAGCATTTT. This codes for CASSLDPQGSGGQPQHF. Together with reference TRBV7-9 and TRBJ1-5, the CDR3 gives the full variable domain: DTGVSQNPRHKITKRGQNVTFRCDPISEHNRLYWYRQTLGQGPEFLTYFQNEAQLEKSRLLSDRFSAERPKGSFSTLEIQRTEQGDSAMYLCASSLDPQGSGGQPQHFGDGTRLSIL.

The CDR3 DNA reads as TGTGCCAGCAGCGTACCACAGAACACTGAAGCTTTCTTT. This translates into CASSVPQNTEAFF. This chain uses TRBV5-4 with TRBJ1-1, with D unresolved. Germline loops: CDR1 SGHNT, CDR2 YYREEE (reference sequence). CDR3 length: 13 amino acids. V lost 4 bases and J lost 1, with 8 bases in between.

The V call is TRBV19, the J call TRBJ2-5, with D perhaps TRBD2 (6 bases). V was cut by 6 bases and J by 2 bases, with 13 bases left in between. The germline gives CDR1 LNHDA, CDR2 SQIVND (reference sequence). The CDR3 is 14 residues long. CDR3 amino acids: CASRPGLGQETQYF. In nucleotides, the CDR3 is TGTGCCAGTAGACCGGGACTTGGACAAGAGACCCAGTACTTC.

The V and J genes are TRBV9 and TRBJ1-6, with 10 positions matching TRBD1. The J segment lost 6 bases and the V segment lost 3 bases, leaving 3 bases of the junction unmatched. Germline CDR1 SGDLS, CDR2 YYNGEE. The CDR3 covers 15 residues. CDR3 loop: CASSERDRGNSPLHF. CDR3 nucleotides: TGTGCCAGCAGCGAGAGGGACAGGGGTAATTCACCCCTCCACTTT. The entire variable domain, with the rest obtained from reference TRBV9 and TRBJ1-6, is as follows: DSGVTQTPKHLITATGQRVTLRCSPRSGDLSVYWYQQSLDQGLQFLIQYYNGEERAKGNILERFSAQQFPDLHSELNLSSLELGDSALYFCASSERDRGNSPLHFGNGTRLTVT.

The CDR3 region has the DNA TGTGCCAGCAGTCGGGGGAACACTGAAGCTTTCTTT. The encoded protein is CASSRGNTEAFF. The V call is TRBV5-8, the J call TRBJ1-1; D is unclear. Germline V gene lookup returns CDR1 SGHTS and CDR2 YDEGEE. Trimming took 5 bases from V and 1 from J, leaving 6 bases between them. The CDR3 runs 12 residues.

This chain uses TRBV10-1 with TRBJ2-5; 12 bases line up with TRBD2. Germline lookup yields CDR1 WNHNN and CDR2 SYGVQD (reference sequence). After removal of 2 bases from V and 5 bases from J, the junction contained 9 bases not matched to a gene. The CDR3 is 17 residues long. CDR3 amino acids: CASSESLAGGPGETQYF. As DNA, the CDR3 is TGCGCCAGCAGTGAGAGTCTAGCGGGAGGGCCCGGGGAGACCCAGTACTTC.

CDR3 nucleotides: TGCGCCAGCAGCCCCAGGACAGGGACCCTCTCTGGAAACACCATATATTTT. Its protein product is CASSPRTGTLSGNTIYF. The V and J genes are TRBV4-3 and TRBJ1-3; 8 nucleotides match TRBD1. Germline CDR1 LGHNA, CDR2 YSLEER. This CDR3 contains 17 residues. The J segment lost 0 bases and the V segment lost 4 bases, leaving 8 bases of the junction unmatched.

The V call is TRBV2, the J call TRBJ1-1; the D is unclear. Between the trimmed V and J ends, which lost 7 bases and 0 bases, there was a span of 12 bases. The CDR3 is 14 amino acids. The germline V gene has CDR1 SNHLY and CDR2 FYNNEI. The CDR3 coding sequence is TGTGCCAGCATTCCTAACAGTGTGAACACTGAAGCTTTCTTT. Protein sequence: CASIPNSVNTEAFF.

This clone was counted only a few times. The rearrangement links TRBV7-9 to TRBJ1-3, with TRBD1 identical over 10 bases. J gave up 3 bases and V 8 bases, and 4 bases lay outside the gene matches. Germline values: CDR1 SEHNR, CDR2 FQNEAQ (reference sequence). This CDR3 has 14 residues. CDR3 sequence (DNA): TGTGCCAGCCTTGACAGGGGGCGTGGAAACACCATATATTTT. Amino acids: CASLDRGRGNTIYF.

The chain carries TRBV5-3 and TRBJ2-7, with D maybe TRBD2 (6 bases). TRBV5-3 counts as an open reading frame of uncertain function. The CDR3 extends over 12 amino acids. Trimming stripped 10 bases from V and 0 bases from J, with 11 bases between. Here the CDR3 DNA reads TGTGCCCCGTGGCGGGACTCCTACGAGCAGTACTTC. Translating it yields CAPWRDSYEQYF.